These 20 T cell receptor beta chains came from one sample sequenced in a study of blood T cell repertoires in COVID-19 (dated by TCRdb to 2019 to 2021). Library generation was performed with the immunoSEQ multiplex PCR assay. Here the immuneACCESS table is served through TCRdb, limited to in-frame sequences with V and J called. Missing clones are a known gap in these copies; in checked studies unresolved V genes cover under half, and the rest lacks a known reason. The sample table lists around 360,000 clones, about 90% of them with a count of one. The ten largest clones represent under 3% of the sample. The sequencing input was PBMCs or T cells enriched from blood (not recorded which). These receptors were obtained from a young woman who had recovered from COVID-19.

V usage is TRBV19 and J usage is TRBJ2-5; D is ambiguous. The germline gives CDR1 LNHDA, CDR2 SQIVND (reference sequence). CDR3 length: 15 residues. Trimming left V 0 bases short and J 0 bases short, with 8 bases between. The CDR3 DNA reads TGTGCCAGTAGTATAGAGTCCAGTCACCAAGAGACCCAGTACTTC. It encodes CASSIESSHQETQYF.

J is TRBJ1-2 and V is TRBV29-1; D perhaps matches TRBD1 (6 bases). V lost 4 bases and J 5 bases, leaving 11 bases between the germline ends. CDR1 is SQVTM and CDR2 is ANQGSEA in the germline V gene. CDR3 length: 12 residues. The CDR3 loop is CSVVGTNYGYTF. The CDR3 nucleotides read TGCAGCGTTGTAGGGACAAATTATGGCTACACCTTC.

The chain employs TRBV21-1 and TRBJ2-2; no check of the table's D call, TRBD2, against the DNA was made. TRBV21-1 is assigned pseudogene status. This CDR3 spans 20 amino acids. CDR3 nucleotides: TGTGCCAGCAGCAAAGGTATCAGGACTAGCGGGAGGGTTGACACCGGGGAGCTGTTTTTT. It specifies CASSKGIRTSGRVDTGELFF.

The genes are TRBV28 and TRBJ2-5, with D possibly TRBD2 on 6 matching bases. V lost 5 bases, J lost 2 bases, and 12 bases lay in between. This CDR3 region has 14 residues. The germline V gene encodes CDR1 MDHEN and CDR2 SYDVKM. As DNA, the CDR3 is TGTGCCAGCAGTCTGGTCCGGGAGCAAGAGACCCAGTACTTC. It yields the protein CASSLVREQETQYF.

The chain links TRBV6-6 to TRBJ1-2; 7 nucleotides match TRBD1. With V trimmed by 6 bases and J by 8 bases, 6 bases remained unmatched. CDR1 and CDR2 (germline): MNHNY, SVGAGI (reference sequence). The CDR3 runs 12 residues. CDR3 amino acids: CASSRTGAGYTF. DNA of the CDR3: TGTGCCAGCAGCCGAACAGGGGCCGGCTACACCTTC.

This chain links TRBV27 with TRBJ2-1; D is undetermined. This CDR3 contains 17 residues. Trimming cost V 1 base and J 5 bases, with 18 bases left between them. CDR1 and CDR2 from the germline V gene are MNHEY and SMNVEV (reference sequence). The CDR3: CASSLLGVSGGDNEQFF. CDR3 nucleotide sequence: TGTGCCAGCAGTTTATTAGGTGTGAGTGGTGGAGACAATGAGCAGTTCTTC.

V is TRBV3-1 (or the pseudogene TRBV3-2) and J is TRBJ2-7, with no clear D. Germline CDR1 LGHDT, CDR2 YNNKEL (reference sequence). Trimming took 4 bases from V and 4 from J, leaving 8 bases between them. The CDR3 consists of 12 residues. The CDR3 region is CASSPARYEQYF. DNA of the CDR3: TGTGCCAGCAGCCCCGCTCGGTACGAGCAGTACTTC.

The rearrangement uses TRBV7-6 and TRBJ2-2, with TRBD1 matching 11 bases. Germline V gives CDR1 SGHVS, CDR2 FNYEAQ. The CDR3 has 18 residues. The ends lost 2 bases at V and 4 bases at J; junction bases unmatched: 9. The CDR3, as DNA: TGTGCCAGCAGCTTACATAGGGGACAGGGGGATATCACCGGGGAGCTGTTTTTT. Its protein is CASSLHRGQGDITGELFF.

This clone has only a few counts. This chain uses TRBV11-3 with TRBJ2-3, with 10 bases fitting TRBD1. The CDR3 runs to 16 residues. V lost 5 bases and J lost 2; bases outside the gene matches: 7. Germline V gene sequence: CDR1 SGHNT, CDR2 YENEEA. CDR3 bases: TGTGCCAGCAGCCCTCGGGGACAGGGGATCACAGATACGCAGTATTTT. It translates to CASSPRGQGITDTQYF.

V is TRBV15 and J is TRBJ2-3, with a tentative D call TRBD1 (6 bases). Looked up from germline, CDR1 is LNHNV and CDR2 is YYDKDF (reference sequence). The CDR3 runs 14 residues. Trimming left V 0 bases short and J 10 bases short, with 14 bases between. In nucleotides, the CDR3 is TGTGCCACCAGCAGAGAAATACACAGGGAGTCGCAGTATTTT. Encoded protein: CATSREIHRESQYF.

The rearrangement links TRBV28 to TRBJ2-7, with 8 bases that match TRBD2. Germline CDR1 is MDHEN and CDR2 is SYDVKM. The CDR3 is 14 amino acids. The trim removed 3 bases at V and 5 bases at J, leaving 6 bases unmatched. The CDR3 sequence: CASSFELAVDEQYF. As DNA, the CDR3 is TGTGCCAGCAGTTTCGAACTAGCGGTTGACGAGCAGTACTTC. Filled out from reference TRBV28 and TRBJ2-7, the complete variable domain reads DVKVTQSSRYLVKRTGEKVFLECVQDMDHENMFWYRQDPGLGLRLIYFSYDVKMKEKGDIPEGYSVSREKKERFSLILESASTNQTSMYLCASSFELAVDEQYFGPGTRLTVT.

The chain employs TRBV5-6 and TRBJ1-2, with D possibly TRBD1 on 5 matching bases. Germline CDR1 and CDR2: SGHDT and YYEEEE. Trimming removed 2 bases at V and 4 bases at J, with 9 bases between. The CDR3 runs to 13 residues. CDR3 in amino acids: CASSLGASYGYTF. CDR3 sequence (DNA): TGTGCCAGCAGCTTAGGGGCCAGCTATGGCTACACCTTC.

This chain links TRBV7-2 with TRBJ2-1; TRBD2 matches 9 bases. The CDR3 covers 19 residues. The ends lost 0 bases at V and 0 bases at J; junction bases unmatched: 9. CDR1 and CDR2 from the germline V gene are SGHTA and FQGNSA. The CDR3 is CASSLASRLAGTSYNEQFF. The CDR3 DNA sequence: TGTGCCAGCAGCTTAGCCAGCCGGCTAGCGGGAACCTCCTACAATGAGCAGTTCTTC.

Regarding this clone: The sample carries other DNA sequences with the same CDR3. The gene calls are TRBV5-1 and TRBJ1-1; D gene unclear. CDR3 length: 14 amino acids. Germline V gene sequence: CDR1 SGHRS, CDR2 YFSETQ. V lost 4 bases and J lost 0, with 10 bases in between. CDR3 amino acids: CASSPTPVNTEAFF. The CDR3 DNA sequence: TGCGCCAGCAGCCCGACACCAGTGAACACTGAAGCTTTCTTT.

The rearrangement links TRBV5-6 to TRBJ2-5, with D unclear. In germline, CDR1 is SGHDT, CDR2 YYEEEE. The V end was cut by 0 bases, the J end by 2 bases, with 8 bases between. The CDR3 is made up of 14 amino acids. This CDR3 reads CASSLVDTQETQYF. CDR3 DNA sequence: TGTGCCAGCAGCTTGGTAGACACTCAAGAGACCCAGTACTTC.

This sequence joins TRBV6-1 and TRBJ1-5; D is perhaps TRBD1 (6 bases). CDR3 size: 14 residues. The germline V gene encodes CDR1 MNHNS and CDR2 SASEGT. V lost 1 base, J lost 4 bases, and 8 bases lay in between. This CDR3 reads CASSEGTENQPQHF. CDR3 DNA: TGTGCCAGCAGTGAAGGGACAGAAAATCAGCCCCAGCATTTT.

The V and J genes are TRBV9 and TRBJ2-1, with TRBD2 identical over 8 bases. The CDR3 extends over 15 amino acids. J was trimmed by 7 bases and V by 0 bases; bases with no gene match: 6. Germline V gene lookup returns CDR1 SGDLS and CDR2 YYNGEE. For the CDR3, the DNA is TGTGCCAGCAGCGTAGGAACGGGAGGGCGGAATGAGCAGTTCTTC. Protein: CASSVGTGGRNEQFF.

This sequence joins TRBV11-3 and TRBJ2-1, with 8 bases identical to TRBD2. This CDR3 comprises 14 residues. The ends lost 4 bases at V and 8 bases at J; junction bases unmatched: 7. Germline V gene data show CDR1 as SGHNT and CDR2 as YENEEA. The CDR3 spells CASSSRLAIDEQFF. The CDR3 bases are TGTGCCAGCAGCTCAAGACTAGCGATCGATGAGCAGTTCTTC.

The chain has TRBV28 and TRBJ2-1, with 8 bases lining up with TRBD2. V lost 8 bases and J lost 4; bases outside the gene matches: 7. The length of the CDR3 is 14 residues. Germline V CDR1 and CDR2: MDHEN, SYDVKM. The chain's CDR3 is CASLREGRYNEQFF. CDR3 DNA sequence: TGTGCCAGCCTACGGGAGGGCCGTTACAATGAGCAGTTCTTC.

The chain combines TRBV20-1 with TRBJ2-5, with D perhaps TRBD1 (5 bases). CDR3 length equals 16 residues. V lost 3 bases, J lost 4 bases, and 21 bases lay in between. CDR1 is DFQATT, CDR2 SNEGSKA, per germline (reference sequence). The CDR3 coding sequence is TGCAGTGCTAGTTCCCCTGACAGATGGGCTGGAGAGACCCAGTACTTC. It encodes CSASSPDRWAGETQYF.